This TCR beta chain comes out of a study of blood T cells in healthy people across ages. Next came a second PCR, run for about 7 to 12 cycles, which used a sample-barcoded 5' primer along with a J-beta primer mix. TCRdb itself ran the 5' RACE reads through MiXCR, one entry per CDR3 protein. The sample gives around 800,000 distinct CDR3 sequences, 44% of which show up once; nearly 20% is in the top ten. The CDR3 consists of 14 residues. The V and J ends lost 0 bases and 7 bases, in that order; junction bases with no gene match: 2. Germline V lookup: CDR1 SGHRS, CDR2 YFSETQ. The table lists this clonotype with a few counts.

This receptor was identified in a man aged 60 to 75 in good health. Source material: blood. The chain couples TRBV5-1 to TRBJ2-1, with 9 bases that match TRBD2. The CDR3 region has the DNA TGCGCCAGCAGCTTGGAGACTAGCGGTAATGAGCAGTTCTTC. Translation: CASSLETSGNEQFF.